This T cell receptor beta chain was recovered during a study of T cells of healthy individuals. Each CDR3 protein is one row after TCRdb ran MiXCR on the 5' RACE reads. The sample has about 96,000 distinct CDR3 sequences, 15% to 20% seen once; the top ten hold roughly 6.1%. This clonotype was counted only a few times. The CDR3 extends over 14 amino acids. V was clipped by 4 bases and J by 0 bases, with 8 bases between them. CDR1 and CDR2 (germline): SGHRS, YFSETQ. The chain has TRBV5-1 and TRBJ2-1, with D unclear. This clonotype originated in a human donor in good health. In DNA, the CDR3 is TGCGCCAGCAGCCAGACCCCCTCCTACAATGAGCAGTTCTTC. Translating gives CASSQTPSYNEQFF.